This T cell receptor beta chain was recorded in a study of cytomegalovirus exposure and HLA in healthy donors. Study-wide context: Earlier sequencing of approximately 200 million T cells yielded 100 million to 140 million unique TCR beta sequences. Regarding the study as a whole: Cytomegalovirus association was listed for 164 TCR beta chains.

Healthy bone marrow donors made up the donors. At the time of sampling, donors were nominally healthy, though unrecorded immune exposures were likely. Concerning this clone: Its specificity is unknown.

This CDR3 comprises 16 residues. The germline CDR1 and CDR2 sequences are SGHRS and YFSETQ. V shed 5 bases, J shed 3 bases, and the junction held 8 bases outside the gene matches. The study ran its PCR with 60 Vbeta and 13 Jbeta primers. The method was immunoSEQ multiplex PCR; TCRdb's version includes in-frame clones alone and lacks a portion of them. The table shows 200,000 to 250,000 clones, with 70% to 80% occurring only once. Sequenced: PBMCs. This clonotype originated in a woman aged 55-70 years in good health and CMV-seropositive. This chain joins TRBV5-1 and TRBJ2-3, with TRBD2 identical over 11 bases. The CDR3 loop reads CASSPLLAGETDTQYF. CDR3 DNA: TGCGCCAGCAGTCCCTTACTAGCGGGGGAAACAGATACGCAGTATTTT.